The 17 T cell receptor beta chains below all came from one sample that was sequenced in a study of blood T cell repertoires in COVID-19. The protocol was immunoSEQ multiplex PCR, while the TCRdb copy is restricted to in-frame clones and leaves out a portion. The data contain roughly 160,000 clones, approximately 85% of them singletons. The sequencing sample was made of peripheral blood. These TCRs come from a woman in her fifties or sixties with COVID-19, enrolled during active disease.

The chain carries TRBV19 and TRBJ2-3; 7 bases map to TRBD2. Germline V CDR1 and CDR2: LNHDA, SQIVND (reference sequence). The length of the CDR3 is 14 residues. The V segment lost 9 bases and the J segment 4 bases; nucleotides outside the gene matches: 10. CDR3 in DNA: TGTGCCAGCAAAGCGGGGACTGGGGCAGATACGCAGTATTTT. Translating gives CASKAGTGADTQYF.

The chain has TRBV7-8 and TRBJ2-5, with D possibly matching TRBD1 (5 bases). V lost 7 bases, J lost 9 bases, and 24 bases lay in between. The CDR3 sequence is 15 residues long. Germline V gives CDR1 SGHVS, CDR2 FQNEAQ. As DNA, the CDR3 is TGTGCCAGCAACCAAGAGGACACAACGAATTCGGCCCAGTACTTC. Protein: CASNQEDTTNSAQYF.

The DNA for the CDR3 is TGTGCCAGCAGCCGAGGACTAGCTCCGAACAATGAGCAGTTCTTC. It encodes CASSRGLAPNNEQFF. This chain uses TRBV14 with TRBJ2-1; 8 bases align to TRBD2. This CDR3 is built from 15 residues. The germline V gene encodes CDR1 SGHDN and CDR2 FVKESK. Unmatched junction bases numbered 7, after V lost 4 bases and J lost 5 bases.

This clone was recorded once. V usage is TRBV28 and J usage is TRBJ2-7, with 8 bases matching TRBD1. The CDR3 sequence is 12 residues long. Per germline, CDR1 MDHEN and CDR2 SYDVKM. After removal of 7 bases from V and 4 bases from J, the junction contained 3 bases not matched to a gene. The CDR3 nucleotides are TGTGCCAGCACAGGGGGCAGGTACGAGCAGTACTTC. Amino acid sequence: CASTGGRYEQYF.

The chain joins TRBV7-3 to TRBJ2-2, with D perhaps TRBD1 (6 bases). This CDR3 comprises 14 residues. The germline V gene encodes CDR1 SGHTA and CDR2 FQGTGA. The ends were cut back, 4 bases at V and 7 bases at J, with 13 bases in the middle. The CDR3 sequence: CASSSTGQNGELFF. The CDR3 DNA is TGTGCCAGCAGCTCGACGGGACAAAACGGGGAGCTGTTTTTT.

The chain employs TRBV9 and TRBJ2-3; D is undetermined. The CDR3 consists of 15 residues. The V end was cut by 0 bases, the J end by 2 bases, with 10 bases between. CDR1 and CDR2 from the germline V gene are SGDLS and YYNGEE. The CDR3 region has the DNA TGTGCCAGCAGCGTAGCGCACAGACCCACAGATACGCAGTATTTT. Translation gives CASSVAHRPTDTQYF. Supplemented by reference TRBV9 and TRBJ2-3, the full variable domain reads DSGVTQTPKHLITATGQRVTLRCSPRSGDLSVYWYQQSLDQGLQFLIQYYNGEERAKGNILERFSAQQFPDLHSELNLSSLELGDSALYFCASSVAHRPTDTQYFGPGTRLTVL.

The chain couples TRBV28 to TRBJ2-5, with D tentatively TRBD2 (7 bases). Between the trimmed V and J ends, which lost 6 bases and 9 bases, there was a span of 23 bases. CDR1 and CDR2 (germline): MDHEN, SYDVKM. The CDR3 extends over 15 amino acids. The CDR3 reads CASSPLGGGKRAQYF. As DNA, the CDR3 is TGTGCCAGCAGCCCCCTGGGAGGGGGGAAGAGAGCCCAGTACTTC.

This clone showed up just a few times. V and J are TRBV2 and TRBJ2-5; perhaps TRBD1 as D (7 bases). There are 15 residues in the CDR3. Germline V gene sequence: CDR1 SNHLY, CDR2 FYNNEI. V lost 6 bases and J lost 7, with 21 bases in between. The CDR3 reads CASRDGQAWRGTQYF. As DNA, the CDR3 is TGTGCCAGCAGAGACGGACAGGCGTGGCGGGGGACCCAGTACTTC.

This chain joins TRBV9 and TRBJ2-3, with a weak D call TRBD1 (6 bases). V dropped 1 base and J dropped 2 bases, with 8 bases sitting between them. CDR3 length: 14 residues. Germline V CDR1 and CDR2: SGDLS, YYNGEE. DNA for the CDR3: TGTGCCAGCAGCGTACCAGGGGTCACAGATACGCAGTATTTT. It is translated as CASSVPGVTDTQYF.

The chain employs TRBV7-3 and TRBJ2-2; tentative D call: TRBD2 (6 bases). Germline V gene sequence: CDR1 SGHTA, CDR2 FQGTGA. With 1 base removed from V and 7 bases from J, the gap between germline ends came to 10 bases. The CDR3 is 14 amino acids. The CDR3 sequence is CASSLMGGNGELFF. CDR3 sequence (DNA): TGTGCCAGCAGCTTAATGGGGGGAAACGGGGAGCTGTTTTTT.

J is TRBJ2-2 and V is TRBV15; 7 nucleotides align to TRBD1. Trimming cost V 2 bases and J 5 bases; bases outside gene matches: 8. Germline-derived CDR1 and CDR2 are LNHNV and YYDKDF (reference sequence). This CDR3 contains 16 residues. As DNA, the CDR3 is TGTGCCACCAGCAGAACAAATTTCAGGGGGACCGGGGAGCTGTTTTTT. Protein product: CATSRTNFRGTGELFF.

The DNA of the CDR3 is TGTGCCAGCAGGGGGACAGGGGGGAAGACCCAGTACTTC. It is translated as CASRGTGGKTQYF. V is TRBV28 and J is TRBJ2-5, with TRBD1 matching over 11 bases. The CDR3 runs 13 residues. Germline assignment: CDR1 MDHEN and CDR2 SYDVKM. The trim removed 6 bases at V and 6 bases at J, leaving 3 bases unmatched.

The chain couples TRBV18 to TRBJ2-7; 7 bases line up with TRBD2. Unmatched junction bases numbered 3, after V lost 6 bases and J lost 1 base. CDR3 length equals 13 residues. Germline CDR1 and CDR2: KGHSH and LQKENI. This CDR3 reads CASSRSGSYEQYV. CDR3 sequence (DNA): TGTGCCAGCTCGCGTAGCGGGTCCTACGAGCAGTACGTC.

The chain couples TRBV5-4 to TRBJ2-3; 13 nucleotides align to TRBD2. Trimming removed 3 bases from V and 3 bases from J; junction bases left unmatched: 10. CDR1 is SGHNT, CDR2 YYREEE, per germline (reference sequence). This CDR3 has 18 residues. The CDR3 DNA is TGTGCCAGCAGCTCCTACCCGTGGACTAGCGGGAGAACAGATACGCAGTATTTT. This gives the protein CASSSYPWTSGRTDTQYF.

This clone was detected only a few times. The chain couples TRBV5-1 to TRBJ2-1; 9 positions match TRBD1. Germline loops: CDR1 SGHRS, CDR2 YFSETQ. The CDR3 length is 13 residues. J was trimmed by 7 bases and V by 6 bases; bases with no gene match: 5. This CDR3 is CASTWTGANEQFF. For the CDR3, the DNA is TGCGCCAGCACCTGGACAGGGGCGAATGAGCAGTTCTTC.

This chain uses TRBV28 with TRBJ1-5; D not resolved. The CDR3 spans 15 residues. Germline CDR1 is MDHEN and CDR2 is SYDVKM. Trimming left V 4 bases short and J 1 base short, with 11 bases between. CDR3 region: CASSSSTKSNQPQHF. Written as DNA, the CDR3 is TGTGCCAGCAGTTCCTCGACAAAGAGCAATCAGCCCCAGCATTTT.

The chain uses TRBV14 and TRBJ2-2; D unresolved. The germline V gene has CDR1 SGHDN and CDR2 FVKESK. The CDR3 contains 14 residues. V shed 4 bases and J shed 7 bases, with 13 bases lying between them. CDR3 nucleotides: TGTGCCAGCAGCCCATCTAGGATGGGCGGGGAGCTGTTTTTT. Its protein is CASSPSRMGGELFF.